Below, 26 T cell receptor beta chains from the same sample are listed, as sequenced in a study of Ad26.COV2.S vaccination and SARS-CoV-2 variants. As for treatment: roughly 18 received Ad26.COV2.S at low or high dose, single or two shots; a few received placebo; per-sample allocation not given. The investigators took samples on day 63 after the first vaccine or placebo injection. Sequencing used immunoSEQ multiplex PCR; TCRdb keeps in-frame clones, though not all of them. The sample yields fewer than 800,000 clones, 89% seen once. Sequencing used peripheral blood, obtained in a trial of Ad26.COV2.S vaccine versus placebo. The receptors were sampled from a person aged 18-65 years who received the Ad26.COV2.S COVID-19 vaccine or a placebo.

The V and J genes are TRBV12-3 or TRBV12-4 and TRBJ2-7; no reliable D call. V gave up 7 bases and J gave up 0 bases, with 10 bases separating them. CDR3 length: 13 residues. DNA of the CDR3: TGTGCCAGCACCCGAGACTTCTCCTACGAGCAGTACTTC. Its protein product is CASTRDFSYEQYF.

Of note for this clone: Germline is not matched at one junction end, which may reflect a read error. The chain carries TRBV2 and TRBJ2-5, with 7 positions matching TRBD2. In germline, CDR1 is SNHLY, CDR2 FYNNEI. The CDR3 extends over 16 amino acids. The CDR3 here is CASPRTGGIAQGTQYF. CDR3 bases: TGTGCCAGCCCCCGGACGGGGGGAATCGCCCAAGGGACCCAGTACTTC. Full variable domain (rest looked up from reference TRBV2 and TRBJ2-5): EPEVTQTPSHQVTQMGQEVILRCVPISNHLYFYWYRQILGQKVEFLVSFYNNEISEKSEIFDDQFSVERPDGSNFTLKIRSTKLEDSAMYFCASPRTGGIAQGTQYFGPGTRLLVL.

The V call is TRBV3-1 (or the pseudogene TRBV3-2), the J call TRBJ2-5; TRBD1 is a possible D gene (6 bases). Germline V gene sequence: CDR1 LGHDT, CDR2 YNNKEL (reference sequence). The CDR3 length is 14 residues. V lost 1 base and J 1 base, leaving 7 bases between the germline ends. Written as DNA, the CDR3 is TGTGCCAGCAGCCAAGGAGGGGGCCAAGAGACCCAGTACTTC. It specifies CASSQGGGQETQYF.

In its sample, this clone was seen once. This chain joins TRBV30 and TRBJ1-5; D unclear. The CDR3 length is 15 residues. Germline V gives CDR1 GTSNPN, CDR2 SVGIG (reference sequence). Between the trimmed V and J ends, which lost 4 bases and 0 bases, there was a span of 13 bases. The CDR3 reads CAWTPDGYSNQPQHF. The CDR3 nucleotides read TGTGCCTGGACCCCAGACGGGTATAGCAATCAGCCCCAGCATTTT.

The chain links TRBV27 to TRBJ1-1; weak D call: TRBD1 (5 bases). CDR3 length: 14 amino acids. The germline gives CDR1 MNHEY, CDR2 SMNVEV (reference sequence). Trimming left V 3 bases short and J 0 bases short, with 8 bases between. The chain's CDR3 is CASSFRGMNTEAFF. As DNA, the CDR3 is TGTGCCAGCAGTTTCCGGGGGATGAACACTGAAGCTTTCTTT.

V is TRBV27 and J is TRBJ1-6; a weak D match, TRBD1 (5 bases). The ends were cut back, 2 bases at V and 7 bases at J, with 12 bases in the middle. Germline-derived CDR1 and CDR2 are MNHEY and SMNVEV (reference sequence). CDR3 length: 15 amino acids. The CDR3 DNA reads TGTGCCAGCAGTTTAAGAGGGGACCTGAATTCACCCCTCCACTTT. Amino acid sequence: CASSLRGDLNSPLHF.

Remarks on this clone: The same CDR3 arises from other DNA sequences in this sample as well. V usage is TRBV19 and J usage is TRBJ1-5, with 8 bases that match TRBD1. This CDR3 contains 14 residues. Germline V CDR1 and CDR2: LNHDA, SQIVND (reference sequence). With V trimmed by 4 bases and J by 3 bases, 2 bases remained unmatched. CDR3 loop: CASSTTGDNQPQHF. CDR3 bases: TGTGCCAGTAGTACGACAGGGGACAATCAGCCCCAGCATTTT.

The rearrangement joins TRBV12-3 or TRBV12-4 to TRBJ2-3; D is unclear. V shed 7 bases and J shed 4 bases, with 9 bases lying between them. This CDR3 has 12 residues. CDR3 loop: CASNITPDTQYF. CDR3 nucleotides: TGTGCCAGCAATATTACACCAGATACGCAGTATTTT.

The chain employs TRBV7-8 and TRBJ1-3; 7 nucleotides agree with TRBD1. Germline trimming cut 2 bases from V and 2 bases from J; bases unmatched to any gene: 3. The CDR3 extends over 15 amino acids. Looked up from germline, CDR1 is SGHVS and CDR2 is FQNEAQ. In DNA, the CDR3 is TGTGCCAGCAGCTTACTCGGGACAGCTGGAAACACCATATATTTT. It is translated as CASSLLGTAGNTIYF.

V and J are TRBV19 and TRBJ2-1; 14 positions agree with TRBD2. This CDR3 contains 15 residues. Germline V gene sequence: CDR1 LNHDA, CDR2 SQIVND (reference sequence). V shed 7 bases and J 8 bases; nucleotides not matched to a gene: 7. The CDR3 sequence is CASKGLAGVEDEQFF. DNA of the CDR3: TGTGCCAGTAAGGGACTAGCGGGAGTGGAGGATGAGCAGTTCTTC.

The CDR3 bases are TGTGCCAGCAGTTACTCGCGGTATTCACCCCTCCACTTT. Translating it yields CASSYSRYSPLHF. The V call is TRBV6-5, the J call TRBJ1-6, with D unresolved. Germline V gives CDR1 MNHEY, CDR2 SVGAGI. There are 13 residues in the CDR3. Trimming removed 0 bases at V and 8 bases at J, with 5 bases between.

This chain uses TRBV7-2 with TRBJ1-5; no definite D call. There are 15 residues in the CDR3. Germline CDR1 SGHTA, CDR2 FQGNSA. V was pared by 5 bases and J by 0 bases, with 11 bases between. The CDR3, as DNA: TGTGCCAGCAGCACACGGCATAATAGCAATCAGCCCCAGCATTTT. Its translation is CASSTRHNSNQPQHF.

The CDR3 nucleotides are TGTGCCAGTAGTATTAGCAGGAGGGCCCACGAGCAGTACTTC. This codes for CASSISRRAHEQYF. The chain has TRBV19 and TRBJ2-7; D is possibly TRBD2 (6 bases). In germline, CDR1 is LNHDA, CDR2 SQIVND (reference sequence). V was cut by 3 bases and J by 5 bases, with 14 bases left in between. The CDR3 consists of 14 residues.

The chain combines TRBV6-5 with TRBJ2-1; 10 positions match TRBD1. CDR1 MNHEY and CDR2 SVGAGI come from the germline V gene. V lost 2 bases to trimming and J lost 4 bases; unmatched junction nucleotides: 5. This CDR3 has 16 residues. CDR3 sequence (DNA): TGTGCCAGCAGTTACGTGGAGGGACAGGGGTACAATGAGCAGTTCTTC. This encodes CASSYVEGQGYNEQFF.

The V gene is TRBV19, the J gene TRBJ1-5, with D possibly TRBD1 on 6 matching bases. Germline CDR1 LNHDA, CDR2 SQIVND (reference sequence). V was clipped by 5 bases and J by 3 bases, with 11 bases between them. The CDR3 covers 14 residues. This CDR3 is CASSFRGINQPQHF. CDR3 nucleotides: TGTGCCAGTAGTTTCAGGGGTATCAATCAGCCCCAGCATTTT.

This clone was seen more than once but under ten times. V and J are TRBV7-8 and TRBJ1-5, with D hard to call. V was clipped by 3 bases and J by 2 bases, with 5 bases between them. The CDR3 spans 13 residues. CDR1 SGHVS and CDR2 FQNEAQ come from the germline V gene. Written as DNA, the CDR3 is TGTGCCAGCAGCTTCGACGGCAATCAGCCCCAGCATTTT. This translates into CASSFDGNQPQHF. The full variable domain, its missing parts supplied by reference TRBV7-8 and TRBJ1-5, is GAGVSQSPRYKVAKRGQDVALRCDPISGHVSLFWYQQALGQGPEFLTYFQNEAQLDKSGLPSDRFFAERPEGSVSTLKIQRTQQEDSAVYLCASSFDGNQPQHFGDGTRLSIL.

The chain employs TRBV19 and TRBJ1-5; a weak D match, TRBD1 (5 bases). CDR3 size: 16 residues. V lost 3 bases to trimming and J lost 0 bases, with 12 bases between them. Germline V gene lookup returns CDR1 LNHDA and CDR2 SQIVND (reference sequence). DNA of the CDR3: TGTGCCAGTAGTATGACCAGGGCCTATAGCAATCAGCCCCAGCATTTT. It is translated as CASSMTRAYSNQPQHF.

This clone was counted at least ten times. The identical CDR3 is also encoded by other nucleotide sequences in the sample. The gene calls are TRBV19 and TRBJ1-1; 8 bases align to TRBD1. Germline V gene lookup returns CDR1 LNHDA and CDR2 SQIVND (reference sequence). J gave up 4 bases and V 5 bases, and 3 bases lay outside the gene matches. CDR3 length: 13 amino acids. As DNA, the CDR3 is TGTGCCAGTAGTGGAACAGGGGGCACTGAAGCTTTCTTT. Amino acid sequence: CASSGTGGTEAFF.

J is TRBJ2-7 and V is TRBV6-5; 11 bases line up with TRBD2. Germline V gene lookup returns CDR1 MNHEY and CDR2 SVGAGI. J lost 0 bases, V lost 6 bases, and 4 bases had no gene match. The CDR3 length is 15 residues. CDR3 sequence (DNA): TGTGCCAGCAGCATTAGCGGGGGGGCCTCCTACGAGCAGTACTTC. Its protein is CASSISGGASYEQYF.

The V and J genes are TRBV3-1 (or the pseudogene TRBV3-2) and TRBJ2-5; 12 positions match TRBD2. There are 15 residues in the CDR3. Germline trimming cut 3 bases from V and 5 bases from J; bases unmatched to any gene: 4. From germline, CDR1 is LGHDT and CDR2 YNNKEL (reference sequence). This CDR3 is CASSQGLAGRETQYF. For the CDR3, the DNA is TGTGCCAGCAGCCAGGGACTAGCGGGCAGGGAGACCCAGTACTTC.

The chain combines TRBV6-5 with TRBJ2-5; 11 nucleotides align to TRBD1. There are 14 residues in the CDR3. Germline V gene data show CDR1 as MNHEY and CDR2 as SVGAGI. Losses at the gene ends were 5 bases for V and 6 bases for J; bases not matched to a gene: 5. The CDR3 nucleotides are TGTGCCAGCAGTCGGACAGGGGGCCCAAAGACCCAGTACTTC. Translated, it gives CASSRTGGPKTQYF.

The chain employs TRBV9 and TRBJ1-3, with D possibly matching TRBD1 (5 bases). Looked up from germline, CDR1 is SGDLS and CDR2 is YYNGEE. The CDR3 sequence is 12 residues long. V lost 3 bases and J 6 bases, leaving 7 bases between the germline ends. The CDR3: CASSAGENTIYF. CDR3 nucleotides: TGTGCCAGCAGCGCGGGGGAAAACACCATATATTTT.

DNA for the CDR3: TGTGCCAGCAGCTTAACGACACGGACGGCCACCGGGGAGCTGTTTTTT. This gives the protein CASSLTTRTATGELFF. The chain uses TRBV7-3 and TRBJ2-2; D gene uncertain. The CDR3 totals 16 residues. Per germline, CDR1 SGHTA and CDR2 FQGTGA. Trimming removed 0 bases from V and 4 bases from J, with 12 bases in between.

The chain has TRBV11-2 and TRBJ2-2; D perhaps matches TRBD2 (5 bases). CDR1 is SGHAT, CDR2 FQNNGV, per germline. The germline V and J ends were trimmed by 5 bases and 1 base, with 8 bases remaining between them. The CDR3 runs to 14 residues. As DNA, the CDR3 is TGTGCCAGCAGCCCCCGGGGGAACACCGGGGAGCTGTTTTTT. Protein product: CASSPRGNTGELFF.

The J gene is TRBJ1-6, the V gene TRBV14; D remains ambiguous. The CDR3 covers 13 residues. Germline V gene lookup returns CDR1 SGHDN and CDR2 FVKESK. V gave up 0 bases and J gave up 11 bases, with 8 bases separating them. The CDR3 reads CASSQDRRTPLHF. In nucleotides, the CDR3 is TGTGCCAGCAGCCAAGATCGACGTACACCCCTCCACTTT.

DNA for the CDR3: TGTGCCAGCAGCCACGACCGCGAAAAACTGTTTTTT. It is translated as CASSHDREKLFF. The chain has TRBV3-1 (or the pseudogene TRBV3-2) and TRBJ1-4; D remains ambiguous. Germline CDR1 reads LGHDT; CDR2 reads YNNKEL (reference sequence). CDR3 size: 12 residues. V was cut by 3 bases and J by 8 bases, with 7 bases left in between.